The next 20 T cell receptor beta chains were all read from a single sample in a study of regulatory T cells in long-lasting Graves disease. Library construction for TCR beta used iRepertoire HTBI primers and Arm-PCR of CDR3 regions. TCRdb ran MiXCR on the multiplex PCR reads and lists one entry per CDR3 protein. The repertoire holds approximately 400,000 distinct CDR3 sequences, with around 14% as singletons. Documented time point: newly diagnosed GD, antithyroid drugs for less than 3 months. The TCR library was prepared using RNA isolated from PBMCs. These same data were also listed under a study on T cells in Graves' hyperthyroidism and ophthalmopathy.

The sample here was peripheral blood mononuclear cells (PBMCs), taken at new diagnosis, from a patient treated with antithyroid drugs. Receptor source: a woman aged 25 to 39 with Graves disease.

The V gene is TRBV20-1, the J gene TRBJ2-7, with 14 bases that match TRBD2. V trimming: 2 bases; J trimming: 3 bases; junction bases outside the gene matches: 6. The CDR3 is 16 amino acids. Per the germline V gene, CDR1 is DFQATT and CDR2 is SNEGSKA (reference sequence). DNA of the CDR3: TGCAGTGCTAGACCCCCGGGACTAGCGGGAGACTACGAGCAGTACTTC. Its protein product is CSARPPGLAGDYEQYF.

The table lists this clonotype with a few counts. It may be a read error: a sequence one base away is much more abundant. The chain employs TRBV7-9 and TRBJ2-2; 8 bases align to TRBD1. The trim removed 2 bases at V and 6 bases at J, leaving 5 bases unmatched. The CDR3 covers 15 residues. Germline lookup yields CDR1 SEHNR and CDR2 FQNEAQ (reference sequence). As DNA, the CDR3 is TGTGCCAGCAGCTTACAGGGGGCTGGAGCCGGGGAGCTGTTTTTT. Amino acid sequence: CASSLQGAGAGELFF.

This clonotype was counted at least ten times. This sequence joins TRBV10-3 and TRBJ2-1; weak D call: TRBD2 (5 bases). This CDR3 region has 13 residues. Germline V CDR1 and CDR2: ENHRY, SYGVKD. Trimming removed 10 bases at V and 3 bases at J, with 13 bases between. As DNA, the CDR3 is TGTGCCACCGATGACGGGGTCTACAATGAGCAGTTCTTC. Its translation: CATDDGVYNEQFF.

This chain links TRBV14 with TRBJ1-4; no reliable D call. V was clipped by 1 base and J by 4 bases, with 10 bases between them. The CDR3 covers 15 residues. Germline V CDR1 and CDR2: SGHDN, FVKESK. The CDR3 DNA reads as TGTGCCAGCAGCCAAGGGAACACCCATAATGAAAAACTGTTTTTT. Translation gives CASSQGNTHNEKLFF. The full variable domain, completed using reference TRBV14 and TRBJ1-4, is EAGVTQFPSHSVIEKGQTVTLRCDPISGHDNLYWYRRVMGKEIKFLLHFVKESKQDESGMPNNRFLAERTGGTYSTLKVQPAELEDSGVYFCASSQGNTHNEKLFFGSGTQLSVL.

This clonotype was detected ten times or more. The V gene is TRBV6-1, the J gene TRBJ2-1; D is uncertain. CDR3 length equals 15 residues. Germline CDR1 MNHNS, CDR2 SASEGT. Deletions cut 0 bases from V and 6 bases from J, with 12 bases between. In DNA, the CDR3 is TGTGCCAGCAGTGAAGCCGGTAGGATCGGCAATGAGCAGTTCTTC. Its translation is CASSEAGRIGNEQFF.

This clonotype was detected only a few times. It may be a read error: a sequence one base away is much more abundant. This is likely a read error, given that the CDR3 carries no conserved phenylalanine or tryptophan at its end. This chain uses TRBV24-1 with TRBJ2-2; 9 positions match TRBD2. V trimming: 6 bases; J trimming: 6 bases; junction bases outside the gene matches: 10. The V gene's germline CDR1 is KGHDR and CDR2 SFDVKD. The CDR3 loop spans 16 amino acids. The CDR3 nucleotides read TGTGCCACCAGTACAGCGGGAGGTATGATGGCCGGGGAGCTGTTTTCT. Protein sequence: CATSTAGGMMAGELFS.

This clonotype was seen at least ten times. This chain joins TRBV6-1 and TRBJ2-7, with no clear D. V lost 10 bases to trimming and J lost 0 bases, with 10 bases between them. Per germline, CDR1 MNHNS and CDR2 SASEGT. The CDR3 length is 12 residues. CDR3 sequence: CATAQNSYEQYF. As DNA, the CDR3 is TGTGCCACCGCGCAGAACTCCTACGAGCAGTACTTC.

This clonotype came up many times. The chain employs TRBV20-1 and TRBJ2-7, with 7 nucleotides matching TRBD2. Germline CDR1 is DFQATT and CDR2 is SNEGSKA (reference sequence). Trimming at V came to 2 bases and at J to 7 bases, leaving 5 bases not matched to a gene. This CDR3 has 12 amino acids. CDR3 residues: CSARKNGREQYF. The CDR3 nucleotides read TGCAGTGCTAGAAAGAACGGGAGGGAGCAGTACTTC.

The table lists this clonotype with many counts. The chain combines TRBV5-4 with TRBJ2-7; 9 positions match TRBD1. Germline loops: CDR1 SGHNT, CDR2 YYREEE (reference sequence). The CDR3 covers 15 residues. Trimming at V came to 3 bases and at J to 2 bases, leaving 6 bases not matched to a gene. The CDR3 sequence: CASSSPRDRAYEQYF. For the CDR3, the DNA is TGTGCCAGCAGCTCCCCCAGGGACAGGGCCTACGAGCAGTACTTC.

This clonotype was seen at least ten times. The chain couples TRBV27 to TRBJ2-7; no clear D gene. The CDR3 is 12 residues long. Germline CDR1 MNHEY, CDR2 SMNVEV (reference sequence). The V gene lost 0 bases and the J gene lost 7 bases, with 7 bases spanning the gap. In DNA, the CDR3 is TGTGCCAGCAGTTTATCGATAGGTGAGCAGTACTTC. Its protein product is CASSLSIGEQYF.

The chain combines TRBV6-9 with TRBJ2-2, with TRBD1 as a possible D gene (5 bases). The V gene's germline CDR1 is MNHGY and CDR2 SVAAGI. The CDR3 length is 14 residues. Between the trimmed V and J ends, which lost 3 bases and 9 bases, there was a span of 14 bases. This CDR3 reads CASSYDARVRELFF. In DNA form, the CDR3 reads TGTGCCAGCAGTTACGACGCCAGGGTCAGGGAGCTGTTTTTT.

Worth noting for this clonotype: A much larger clone sits a single nucleotide away, making a read error possible. The chain carries TRBV3-1 and TRBJ2-2, with 8 bases fitting TRBD2. V trimming: 4 bases; J trimming: 2 bases; junction bases outside the gene matches: 3. CDR3 size: 15 residues. Germline CDR1 LGHDT, CDR2 YNNKEL (reference sequence). The CDR3, as DNA: TGTGCCAGCAGCCGCGGGGGGACTAACACCGGGGAGCTGTTTTTT. As protein: CASSRGGTNTGELFF.

This clonotype was found a few times. The rearrangement uses TRBV6-9 and TRBJ2-1; 7 bases match TRBD2. The CDR3 has 14 residues. Germline assignment: CDR1 MNHGY and CDR2 SVAAGI. J lost 8 bases, V lost 4 bases, and 8 bases had no gene match. The CDR3 nucleotides are TGTGCCAGCAGTTGGACTGGGGCGGGGGATGAGCAGTTCTTC. It specifies CASSWTGAGDEQFF.

This clonotype has a count of ten or more. The chain joins TRBV12-3 or TRBV12-4 to TRBJ2-4; 9 nucleotides agree with TRBD1. CDR3 length: 17 residues. The trim removed 7 bases at V and 3 bases at J, leaving 13 bases unmatched. The CDR3 DNA reads as TGTGCCAGCAATACCTACAGGGGGCATATAGACAAAAACATTCAGTACTTC. It translates to CASNTYRGHIDKNIQYF.

This clonotype has at least ten counts. The chain uses TRBV28 and TRBJ2-3, with 7 bases aligning to TRBD1. J gave up 1 base and V 10 bases, and 5 bases lay outside the gene matches. CDR1 is MDHEN, CDR2 SYDVKM, per germline. The CDR3 runs 13 residues. Here the CDR3 DNA reads TGTGCCACCGGGGACAGCGGCACAGATACGCAGTATTTT. Its protein product is CATGDSGTDTQYF.

This rearrangement joins TRBV5-1 to TRBJ1-5; D unresolved. The V and J ends lost 0 bases and 4 bases respectively, with 8 bases between them. The V gene's germline CDR1 is SGHRS and CDR2 YFSETQ. This CDR3 has 14 amino acids. The CDR3 protein is CASSLGSRNQPQHF. CDR3 in DNA: TGCGCCAGCAGCTTGGGGTCGAGGAATCAGCCCCAGCATTTT.

This chain joins TRBV20-1 and TRBJ2-2; 7 bases align to TRBD1. Trimming cost V 1 base and J 2 bases; bases outside gene matches: 4. CDR3 length: 15 amino acids. CDR1 is DFQATT, CDR2 SNEGSKA, per germline (reference sequence). CDR3: CSARARDRNTGELFF. The DNA of the CDR3 is TGCAGTGCTAGAGCGAGGGACAGAAACACCGGGGAGCTGTTTTTT.

A few counts support this clonotype. The chain links TRBV27 to TRBJ2-7; D perhaps matches TRBD2 (6 bases). Trimming removed 6 bases from V and 3 bases from J, with 24 bases in between. The length of the CDR3 is 17 residues. Germline CDR1 MNHEY, CDR2 SMNVEV (reference sequence). In DNA form, the CDR3 reads TGTGCCAGCAGCCCCGGGACTTCAAGCTTGGAAATCTACGAGCAGTACTTC. Its translation is CASSPGTSSLEIYEQYF.

In its sample, this clonotype was seen many times. The gene calls are TRBV30 and TRBJ1-1; no reliable D call. V lost 2 bases and J 11 bases, leaving 12 bases between the germline ends. From germline, CDR1 is GTSNPN and CDR2 SVGIG (reference sequence). The CDR3 has 11 residues. The CDR3 DNA follows: TGTGCCTGGAGTCACCGATTGGACGCTTTCTTT. This sequence encodes CAWSHRLDAFF.

The chain recombines TRBV7-9 with TRBJ1-5; D is possibly TRBD1 (5 bases). The V end was cut by 5 bases, the J end by 10 bases, with 21 bases between. Germline CDR1 is SEHNR and CDR2 is FQNEAQ (reference sequence). CDR3 length equals 15 residues. CDR3 residues: CASSSDTDRISPQHF. For the CDR3, the DNA is TGTGCCAGCAGCAGCGACACAGACAGAATCAGTCCCCAGCATTTT.